What follows are 22 T cell receptor beta chains derived from one specimen sequenced in a study of cytomegalovirus exposure and HLA in healthy donors. The PCR used 60 Vbeta and 13 Jbeta primers. The table came from immunoSEQ multiplex PCR; TCRdb's copy has only in-frame clones and leaves some out. The sample gives about 98,000 clones, 80% to 90% of which show up once; about 1.5% is in the top ten. What was sequenced was PBMCs. Source of these receptors: a man aged 35-49 years in good health and CMV-seronegative.

This clone was picked up one time. The CDR3 loop is CSVWRDPYEQYF. Here the CDR3 DNA reads TGCAGCGTTTGGAGGGACCCCTACGAGCAGTACTTC. This chain links TRBV29-1 with TRBJ2-7, with D perhaps matching TRBD2 (6 bases). Germline CDR1 SQVTM, CDR2 ANQGSEA. The CDR3 loop spans 12 amino acids. V was clipped by 5 bases and J by 2 bases, with 10 bases between them.

The chain has TRBV6-5 and TRBJ1-2, with TRBD1 matching 7 bases. The J segment lost 8 bases and the V segment lost 1 base, leaving 13 bases of the junction unmatched. This CDR3 comprises 16 residues. Germline-derived CDR1 and CDR2 are MNHEY and SVGAGI. CDR3 residues: CASSYFRDSVDQGYTF. The CDR3, as DNA: TGTGCCAGCAGTTACTTCCGGGACAGTGTAGATCAAGGCTACACCTTC.

This clone showed up just a few times. The V call is TRBV5-1, the J call TRBJ1-1; D uncertain. The CDR3 has 15 amino acids. Trimming removed 4 bases at V and 0 bases at J, with 13 bases between. Germline CDR1 SGHRS, CDR2 YFSETQ. The chain's CDR3 is CASSRGPAVNTEAFF. As DNA, the CDR3 is TGCGCCAGCAGCCGCGGTCCCGCGGTGAACACTGAAGCTTTCTTT.

This chain joins TRBV11-2 and TRBJ1-3; 7 bases align to TRBD1. Germline CDR1 reads SGHAT; CDR2 reads FQNNGV. The J segment lost 1 base and the V segment lost 3 bases, leaving 12 bases of the junction unmatched. The CDR3 extends over 18 amino acids. The DNA for the CDR3 is TGTGCCAGCAGCTTGGTTACTGACAGGGTTGGTTCTGGAAACACCATATATTTT. Amino acid sequence: CASSLVTDRVGSGNTIYF.

V usage is TRBV7-3 and J usage is TRBJ1-1, with D perhaps matching TRBD1 (5 bases). CDR3 length equals 15 residues. Germline CDR1 and CDR2: SGHTA and FQGTGA. Deletions cut 0 bases from V and 1 base from J, with 9 bases between. CDR3 amino acids: CASSLTTGWNTEAFF. In DNA, the CDR3 is TGTGCCAGCAGCTTAACCACAGGATGGAACACTGAAGCTTTCTTT.

J is TRBJ1-5 and V is TRBV7-8; D might be TRBD1 (5 bases). The CDR3 is made up of 14 amino acids. Germline CDR1 and CDR2: SGHVS and FQNEAQ. V lost 2 bases and J 7 bases, leaving 12 bases between the germline ends. The CDR3 is CASSLLSTAQPQHF. The DNA for the CDR3 is TGTGCCAGCAGCTTATTATCGACAGCGCAGCCCCAGCATTTT.

This chain connects TRBV11-2 to TRBJ2-3, with no clear D. The CDR3 is made up of 12 amino acids. Germline CDR1 SGHAT, CDR2 FQNNGV. The V end was cut by 5 bases, the J end by 5 bases, with 8 bases between. CDR3 residues: CASSVRGDTQYF. The CDR3 coding sequence is TGTGCCAGCAGCGTACGAGGAGATACGCAGTATTTT.

The gene calls are TRBV6-5 and TRBJ2-2, with D possibly matching TRBD2 (6 bases). Trimming left V 8 bases short and J 4 bases short, with 14 bases between. This CDR3 is 14 amino acids long. Per germline, CDR1 MNHEY and CDR2 SVGAGI. As DNA, the CDR3 is TGTGCCAGCGGGCTTGGGGGAGGCACCGGGGAGCTGTTTTTT. Translation: CASGLGGGTGELFF.

This chain links TRBV15 with TRBJ2-5, with 7 bases fitting TRBD2. The CDR3 extends over 13 amino acids. J gave up 7 bases and V 0 bases, and 2 bases lay outside the gene matches. The germline gives CDR1 LNHNV, CDR2 YYDKDF (reference sequence). This CDR3 reads CATSRDRGGTQYF. DNA of the CDR3: TGTGCCACCAGCAGAGACCGCGGGGGGACCCAGTACTTC.

This clone was recorded a few times. V gene TRBV7-2 combines with J gene TRBJ1-2; TRBD1 aligns across 9 bases. The V and J ends lost 2 bases and 2 bases, in that order; junction bases with no gene match: 9. Germline-derived CDR1 and CDR2 are SGHTA and FQGNSA. The CDR3 length is 17 residues. CDR3 sequence (DNA): TGTGCCAGCAGCTTACTAGGGGGGACAGGGACCAACTATGGCTACACCTTC. It specifies CASSLLGGTGTNYGYTF.

The CDR3 sequence: CASSLATGGAPEAFF. DNA for the CDR3: TGCGCCAGCAGCTTGGCCACAGGGGGCGCCCCTGAAGCTTTCTTT. The gene calls are TRBV5-1 and TRBJ1-1; TRBD1 matches at 9 bases. The CDR3 contains 15 residues. Germline assignment: CDR1 SGHRS and CDR2 YFSETQ. Trimming at V came to 0 bases and at J to 6 bases, leaving 6 bases not matched to a gene.

The V gene is TRBV27, the J gene TRBJ2-7, with D unclear. V was trimmed by 5 bases and J by 2 bases, leaving 13 bases between them. CDR3 length equals 14 residues. CDR1 and CDR2 from the germline V gene are MNHEY and SMNVEV (reference sequence). The CDR3 DNA sequence: TGTGCCAGCAGTGGGCCCGGCCTAACCTACGAGCAGTACTTC. This encodes CASSGPGLTYEQYF.

V usage is TRBV7-8 and J usage is TRBJ1-2; 9 positions match TRBD1. V shed 1 base and J 7 bases; nucleotides not matched to a gene: 10. CDR3 length equals 16 residues. Looked up from germline, CDR1 is SGHVS and CDR2 is FQNEAQ. CDR3 coding DNA: TGTGCCAGCAGCTTAGATTCGGGACAGGGTAATAGTGGCTACACCTTC. Translation: CASSLDSGQGNSGYTF.

J is TRBJ1-1 and V is TRBV11-2; a possible D gene is TRBD1 (5 bases). Germline CDR1 reads SGHAT; CDR2 reads FQNNGV. This CDR3 contains 14 residues. V shed 2 bases and J shed 1 base, with 8 bases lying between them. CDR3 amino acids: CASSLSGGNTEAFF. DNA for the CDR3: TGTGCCAGCAGCTTATCGGGGGGGAACACTGAAGCTTTCTTT. Full variable domain (missing parts from reference TRBV11-2 and TRBJ1-1): EAGVAQSPRYKIIEKRQSVAFWCNPISGHATLYWYQQILGQGPKLLIQFQNNGVVDDSQLPKDRFSAERLKGVDSTLKIQPAKLEDSAVYLCASSLSGGNTEAFFGQGTRLTVV.

This sequence joins TRBV7-9 and TRBJ2-7, with a possible D match to TRBD1 (6 bases). Per the germline V gene, CDR1 is SEHNR and CDR2 is FQNEAQ (reference sequence). Trimming removed 5 bases at V and 7 bases at J, with 24 bases between. CDR3 size: 16 residues. CDR3 coding DNA: TGTGCCAGCAGCACGATAGTCGGGACAAGGGTCGGGGAGCAGTACTTC. Translating it yields CASSTIVGTRVGEQYF.

This chain joins TRBV5-1 and TRBJ1-2; TRBD1 agrees at 10 bases. The junction had 2 bases not matched to a gene; V was cut back by 4 bases and J by 2 bases. The CDR3 has 14 residues. Germline assignment: CDR1 SGHRS and CDR2 YFSETQ. The CDR3 sequence is CASSRGQGNYGYTF. Here the CDR3 DNA reads TGCGCCAGCAGCCGGGGACAGGGGAACTATGGCTACACCTTC.

V usage is TRBV2 and J usage is TRBJ1-6; no firm D call. CDR3 size: 13 residues. Germline assignment: CDR1 SNHLY and CDR2 FYNNEI. Trimming removed 6 bases from V and 4 bases from J, with 7 bases in between. This CDR3 is CASRGDYNSPLHF. The CDR3 nucleotides are TGTGCCAGCAGGGGAGATTATAATTCACCCCTCCACTTT. The full variable domain, rest sourced from reference TRBV2 and TRBJ1-6, is EPEVTQTPSHQVTQMGQEVILRCVPISNHLYFYWYRQILGQKVEFLVSFYNNEISEKSEIFDDQFSVERPDGSNFTLKIRSTKLEDSAMYFCASRGDYNSPLHFGNGTRLTVT.

The chain recombines TRBV2 with TRBJ2-2; tentatively, D is TRBD2 (5 bases). Germline V lookup: CDR1 SNHLY, CDR2 FYNNEI. The CDR3 has 14 residues. Trimming stripped 8 bases from V and 4 bases from J, with 14 bases between. The CDR3 spells CASSVQAGTGELFF. Written as DNA, the CDR3 is TGTGCCAGCTCTGTTCAGGCGGGCACCGGGGAGCTGTTTTTT.

The chain employs TRBV27 and TRBJ2-7; TRBD1 agrees at 10 bases. V dropped 5 bases and J dropped 4; count of bases not matched to a gene: 11. The CDR3 runs to 16 residues. The germline V gene has CDR1 MNHEY and CDR2 SMNVEV (reference sequence). The CDR3 DNA sequence: TGTGCCAGCAGTCACGCTCGACAGGGGGCGAATTACGAGCAGTACTTC. Its protein is CASSHARQGANYEQYF.

In its sample, this clone was seen a few times. The chain links TRBV25-1 to TRBJ1-3; no clear D. Germline assignment: CDR1 MGHDK and CDR2 SYGVNS. The CDR3 is 14 amino acids. Trimming removed 4 bases from V and 3 bases from J, with 10 bases in between. The CDR3 sequence: CASSGWGDGNTIYF. CDR3 nucleotides: TGTGCCAGCAGTGGGTGGGGAGATGGAAACACCATATATTTT.

This chain links TRBV7-2 with TRBJ2-1; 9 nucleotides match TRBD1. The CDR3 consists of 16 residues. The V gene end was trimmed by 1 base and the J gene end by 9 bases; junction bases not matched to a gene: 10. Germline V gene sequence: CDR1 SGHTA, CDR2 FQGNSA. CDR3 bases: TGTGCCAGCAGCTTAGGGGGGACAGGGTCCGGGAGTGAGCAGTTCTTC. Translated, it gives CASSLGGTGSGSEQFF.

J is TRBJ2-7 and V is TRBV5-1, with a weak D call TRBD1 (6 bases). Between the trimmed V and J ends, which lost 5 bases and 2 bases, there was a span of 14 bases. Germline V CDR1 and CDR2: SGHRS, YFSETQ. The CDR3 consists of 14 residues. Written as DNA, the CDR3 is TGCGCCAGCAGGACGGAGAGGGGGACCTACGAGCAGTACTTC. Encoded protein: CASRTERGTYEQYF.